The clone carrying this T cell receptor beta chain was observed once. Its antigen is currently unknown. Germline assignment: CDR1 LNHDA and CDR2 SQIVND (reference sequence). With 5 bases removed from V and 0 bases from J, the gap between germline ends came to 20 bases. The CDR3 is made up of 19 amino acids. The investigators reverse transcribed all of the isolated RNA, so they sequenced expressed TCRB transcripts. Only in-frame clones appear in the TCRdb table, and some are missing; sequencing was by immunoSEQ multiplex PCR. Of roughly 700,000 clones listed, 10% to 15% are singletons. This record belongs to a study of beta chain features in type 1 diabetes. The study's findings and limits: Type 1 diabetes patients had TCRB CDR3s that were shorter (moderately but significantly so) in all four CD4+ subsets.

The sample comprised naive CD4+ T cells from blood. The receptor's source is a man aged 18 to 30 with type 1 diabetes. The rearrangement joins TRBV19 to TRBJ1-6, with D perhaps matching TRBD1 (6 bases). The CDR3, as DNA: TGTGCCAGTAGTCCCGCCCTACAGGGTGGCGGCTCCTATAATTCACCCCTCCACTTT. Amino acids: CASSPALQGGGSYNSPLHF.